The rows below give T cell receptor beta chains drawn from one sample of a study of shared clonotypes between healthy human individuals. TCRdb's table, derived via immunoSEQ multiplex PCR, lists solely in-frame clones and lacks some. The sample yields about 1.9 million clones, roughly 95% seen once. The sample comprised naive CD8+ T cells from PBMCs. The receptors stem from a man aged 18 to 30 in good health. Some clones in this sample may be carry-over from other donors' samples. Both conserved end residues are part of each CDR3. The D gene is left open where the match is weak. Where a row states a size, it is once, few, many or the class of an expanded clone; other rows omit it.

>NA|TRBV27|12|TRBJ2-7|NA
CASSWIGHEQYF
TGTGCCAGCAGTTGGATAGGGCACGAGCAGTACTTC
>NA|TRBV27|14|TRBJ1-1|TRBD1
CASSPFDRDTEAFF
TGTGCCAGCAGCCCTTTCGACAGGGACACTGAAGCTTTCTTT
>NA|TRBV10-2|12|TRBJ2-5|TRBD1
CASSRRGETQYF
TGCGCCAGCAGTCGCAGGGGGGAGACCCAGTACTTC
>NA|TRBV7-6|16|TRBJ2-6|TRBD2
CAISRGGSSGANVLTF
TGTGCCATCTCCCGCGGGGGGAGCTCTGGGGCCAACGTCCTGACTTTC
>NA|TRBV27|12|TRBJ2-1|NA
CASSPGTAEQFF
TGTGCCAGCAGTCCTGGGACTGCTGAGCAGTTCTTC
>NA|TRBV27|14|TRBJ2-7|NA
CASSFQVPGYEQYF
TGTGCCAGCAGTTTCCAGGTCCCGGGCTACGAGCAGTACTTC
>once|TRBV2|15|TRBJ2-7|NA
CASSEGPISSYEQYF
TGTGCCAGCAGTGAAGGGCCAATTAGCTCCTACGAGCAGTACTTC
>NA|TRBV28|16|TRBJ2-3|NA
CASSWGLTGSTDTQYF
TGTGCCAGCAGTTGGGGACTTACGGGAAGCACAGATACGCAGTATTTT
>NA|TRBV9|15|TRBJ1-5|NA
CASSVDGVSNQPQHF
TGTGCCAGCAGCGTAGACGGGGTTAGCAATCAGCCCCAGCATTTT
>NA|TRBV6-5|14|TRBJ2-7|NA
CASSYGQGGYEQYF
TGTGCCAGCAGTTACGGGCAGGGAGGATACGAGCAGTACTTC
>NA|TRBV28|15|TRBJ1-1|TRBD1
CASSSTGEENTEAFF
TGTGCCAGCAGTTCAACAGGGGAAGAAAACACTGAAGCTTTCTTT
>NA|TRBV10-3|15|TRBJ2-1|NA
CAISETGMGTNEQFF
TGTGCCATCAGCGAAACAGGGATGGGCACCAATGAGCAGTTCTTC
>once|TRBV28|13|TRBJ2-1|NA
CASSLLGGGEQFF
TGTGCCAGCAGTTTGTTGGGGGGCGGTGAGCAGTTCTTC
>NA|TRBV28|15|TRBJ2-2|NA
CASTGTPEWPGELFF
TGTGCCAGTACAGGGACACCGGAGTGGCCCGGGGAGCTGTTTTTT
>NA|TRBV30|13|TRBJ2-1|NA
CAWNSVGLLEQFF
TGTGCCTGGAACTCCGTCGGCCTCCTCGAGCAGTTCTTC
>NA|TRBV30|14|TRBJ1-2|TRBD1
CAWTPPGQYYGYTF
TGTGCCTGGACCCCCCCGGGACAGTACTATGGCTACACCTTC
>NA|TRBV9|14|TRBJ1-2|NA
CASSHPGPIQGYTF
TGTGCCAGCTCCCATCCGGGCCCTATTCAGGGCTACACCTTC
>NA|TRBV2|13|TRBJ1-2|TRBD1
CASGGQDNYGYTF
TGTGCCAGCGGGGGACAGGACAACTATGGCTACACCTTC